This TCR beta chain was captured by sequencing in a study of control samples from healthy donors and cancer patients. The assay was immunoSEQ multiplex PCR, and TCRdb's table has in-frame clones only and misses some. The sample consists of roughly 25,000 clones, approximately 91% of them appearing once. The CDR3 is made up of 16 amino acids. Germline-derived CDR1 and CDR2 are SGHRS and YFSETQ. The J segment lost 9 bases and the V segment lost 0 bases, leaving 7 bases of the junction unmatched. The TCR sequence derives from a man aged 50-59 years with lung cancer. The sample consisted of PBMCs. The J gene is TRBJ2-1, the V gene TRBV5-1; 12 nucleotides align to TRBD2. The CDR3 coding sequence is TGCGCCAGCAGCTTGGGGCTAGCGGGGGGGAAGAGTGAGCAGTTCTTC. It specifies CASSLGLAGGKSEQFF.